The text below deals with one TCR beta chain. Repertoires were generated with immunoSEQ multiplex PCR, while TCRdb's copy carries only in-frame clones and drops some. The sample lists 200,000 to 250,000 clones, about 80% occurring once. The germline V gene has CDR1 LNHNV and CDR2 YYDKDF (reference sequence). The V gene end was trimmed by 2 bases and the J gene end by 0 bases; junction bases not matched to a gene: 3. This CDR3 spans 18 amino acids. This entry comes from a study of blood T cell repertoires in COVID-19. The TCR sequence derives from a man aged 55 to 69 who had recovered from COVID-19. This chain uses TRBV15 with TRBJ2-1; 14 nucleotides match TRBD2. Specimen: PBMCs or T cells enriched from blood (not recorded which). The CDR3 DNA reads as TGTGCCACCAGCAGAAGACTAGCGGGGGGGTCCTCCTACAATGAGCAGTTCTTC. As protein: CATSRRLAGGSSYNEQFF.